This T cell receptor (beta chain) is from a study of graft-versus-host responses after intestinal transplantation (dated by TCRdb to the early 2020s). A note on the overall study: Multivisceral, liver-intestinal, or isolated intestinal transplants were received by the recipients. A peak of at least 4% donor T cells among recipient peripheral blood mononuclear cells was the definition used for donor T cell macrochimerism. Instead of going to the commercial service, samples from a few later patients were sequenced in-house on an Illumina MiSeq and processed with MiXCR. All recipients received anti-thymocyte globulin induction followed by maintenance tacrolimus and steroids for roughly three years. To identify alloreactive clones, pre-transplant mixed lymphocyte reaction products were sequenced and compared with unstimulated pre-transplant donor and recipient T cells. The cohort enrolled under 25 intestinal transplant recipients including one retransplant, and a few patients lacking pretransplant specimens were excluded. After intestinal transplantation, graft-versus-host and host-versus-graft alloreactive T cell clones were followed in the graft, circulation and bone marrow using bulk TCR-beta CDR3 sequencing. Overall results and qualifications from the work: In patients with donor T cell macrochimerism, the allografts had high GvH to HvG T cell clonal ratios. The relatively low number and heterogeneity of intestinal transplant patients limited the conclusions. Peak levels of circulating GvH clones were associated with declines in HvG clones early after transplant. GvH clones were detected in recipient bone marrow, and some of these GvH clones were observed earlier in ileal mucosa or blood, consistent with an intestinal mucosal origin.

The library came from the immunoSEQ multiplex PCR assay. In most patients, genomic DNA was isolated using the Qiagen DNeasy Blood and Tissue Kit and sent frozen to Adaptive Biotechnologies for TCR sequencing. For most patients, high-throughput TCR-beta CDR3 sequencing of genomic DNA was performed by Adaptive Biotechnologies. The authors' pipeline ran thus. TCR sequencing data were retrieved from Adaptive's ImmunoSEQ software for roughly 20 patients, whereas three other patients were processed with MiXCR and VDJtools. CD4 versus CD8 sorting errors were corrected by removing sequences found in both subsets at a frequency ratio below 5:1. Because the origin of CDR3 nucleotide sequences shared between donor and recipient could not be assigned, those sequences were removed. To be classed as alloreactive, a clone needed at least 2-fold expansion over unstimulated cells and a minimum CFSE-low frequency of 0.002% (template counts) or 0.001% (read counts). A clone was considered mappable if detected in the sequenced pre-transplant spleen, lymph node, or MLR CFSE-low populations of the donor or recipient. Cumulative frequency of alloreactive clones was calculated as a percentage of all sequences weighted by copy number. What TCRdb holds here is the immuneACCESS table cut down to in-frame rearrangements. Part of the clones is not present; checked against another copy, under half of the missing clones reflect an unresolved V gene, and the others are unexplained. The DNA was the basis for D and trimming; V, J and clone size are from that table. This sample lists just over 70,000 clones; over 75% were detected once. In total, the top ten clones hold about 0.4% of the sample.

The time point label corresponds to: cells obtained before transplantation from donor or recipient. CD3+CD4+ and CD3+CD8+ populations were FACS-sorted from unstimulated pre-transplant donor and recipient cells taken from spleen or lymph nodes. A word on this clone: The antigen this receptor binds is unknown. No much larger clonotype is one base removed from it; base qualities were not supplied.

The source material was unstimulated CD4+ T cells sorted from spleen or lymph node cells, sampled before transplant. This clonotype was sampled from a human donor who was the organ donor for an intestinal transplant.

The nucleotides are TGTGCCATCAGTTCGAACCGGGACAGGGCGGGGGAGCAGTACGTC. Its protein reads: CAISSNRDRAGEQYV. The rearrangement joined TRBV10-3 to TRBJ2-7; 9 bases in between match TRBD1. From its cysteine to its valine, the CDR3 spans 15 amino acids. Only the CDR3 region is kept as DNA, spanning 45 bases read in frame from base 1. According to the germline V gene, CDR1 reads ENHRY and CDR2 reads SYGVKD. Unmatched junction bases come to 12, with V trimmed by 5 bases and J by 7 bases.